This record concerns one TCR beta chain sequence. As yet, its antigen is unknown. Primers for the PCR totalled 60 Vbeta and 13 Jbeta. Clones were read by immunoSEQ multiplex PCR, and TCRdb kept only the in-frame ones, dropping some. This table holds roughly 120,000 clones. Germline assignment: CDR1 SGHNT and CDR2 YYREEE (reference sequence). The V end was cut by 0 bases, the J end by 9 bases, with 10 bases between. The CDR3 is 13 residues long. The data are from a study of cytomegalovirus exposure and HLA in healthy donors. The study's findings and limits: There were under 200 TCR beta chains listed as cytomegalovirus-associated.

The TCR originated in a young man in good health and CMV-seronegative. The source material was PBMCs. The rearrangement uses TRBV5-4 and TRBJ2-1; weak D call: TRBD2 (6 bases). The CDR3 here is CASSLERVFEQFF. The CDR3 coding sequence is TGTGCCAGCAGCTTGGAGCGGGTTTTTGAGCAGTTCTTC.